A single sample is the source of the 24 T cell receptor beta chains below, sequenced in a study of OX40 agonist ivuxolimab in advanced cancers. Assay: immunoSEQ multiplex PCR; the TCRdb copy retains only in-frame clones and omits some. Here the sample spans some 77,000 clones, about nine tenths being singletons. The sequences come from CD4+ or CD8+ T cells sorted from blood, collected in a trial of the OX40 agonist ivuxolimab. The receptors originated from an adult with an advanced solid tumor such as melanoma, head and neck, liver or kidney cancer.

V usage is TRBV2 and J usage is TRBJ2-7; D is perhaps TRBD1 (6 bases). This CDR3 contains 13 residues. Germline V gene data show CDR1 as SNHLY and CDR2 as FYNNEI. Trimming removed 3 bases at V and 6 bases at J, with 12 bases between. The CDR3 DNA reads TGTGCCAGCAGTGAGGCCAGGGGTGGCGAGCAGTACTTC. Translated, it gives CASSEARGGEQYF.

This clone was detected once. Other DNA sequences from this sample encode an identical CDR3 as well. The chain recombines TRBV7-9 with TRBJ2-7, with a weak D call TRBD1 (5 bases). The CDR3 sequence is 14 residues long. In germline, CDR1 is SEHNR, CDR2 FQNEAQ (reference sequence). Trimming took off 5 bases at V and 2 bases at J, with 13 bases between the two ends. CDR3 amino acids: CASSLAGLTYEQYF. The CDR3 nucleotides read TGTGCCAGCAGCCTCGCAGGGCTCACCTACGAGCAGTACTTC.

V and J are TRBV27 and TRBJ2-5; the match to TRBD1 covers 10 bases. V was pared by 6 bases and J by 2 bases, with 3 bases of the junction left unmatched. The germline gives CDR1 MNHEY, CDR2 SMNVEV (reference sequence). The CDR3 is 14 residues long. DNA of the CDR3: TGTGCCAGCAGGGGACAGGGGCATCAAGAGACCCAGTACTTC. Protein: CASRGQGHQETQYF.

CDR3 in DNA: TGTGCCAGCAGGGCCACCCAGGGGGCATTAAACTATGGCTACACCTTC. As protein: CASRATQGALNYGYTF. The chain couples TRBV28 to TRBJ1-2; TRBD1 aligns across 8 bases. The V gene's germline CDR1 is MDHEN and CDR2 SYDVKM. V trimming: 6 bases; J trimming: 2 bases; junction bases outside the gene matches: 11. CDR3 length: 16 amino acids.

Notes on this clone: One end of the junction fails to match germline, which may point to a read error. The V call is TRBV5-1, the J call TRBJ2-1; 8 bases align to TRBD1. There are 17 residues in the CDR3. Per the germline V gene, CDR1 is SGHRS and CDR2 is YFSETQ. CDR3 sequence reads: CAGSLAQGARFYNEQFF. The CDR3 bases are TGCGCCGGCAGCTTAGCCCAGGGGGCGAGGTTTTACAATGAGCAGTTCTTC.

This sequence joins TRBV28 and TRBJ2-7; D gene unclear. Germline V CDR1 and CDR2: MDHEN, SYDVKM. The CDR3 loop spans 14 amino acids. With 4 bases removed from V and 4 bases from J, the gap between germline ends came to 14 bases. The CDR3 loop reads CASSSLAGAYEQYF. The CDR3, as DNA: TGTGCCAGCAGTTCCTTGGCAGGTGCATACGAGCAGTACTTC. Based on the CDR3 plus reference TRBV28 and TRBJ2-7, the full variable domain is DVKVTQSSRYLVKRTGEKVFLECVQDMDHENMFWYRQDPGLGLRLIYFSYDVKMKEKGDIPEGYSVSREKKERFSLILESASTNQTSMYLCASSSLAGAYEQYFGPGTRLTVT.

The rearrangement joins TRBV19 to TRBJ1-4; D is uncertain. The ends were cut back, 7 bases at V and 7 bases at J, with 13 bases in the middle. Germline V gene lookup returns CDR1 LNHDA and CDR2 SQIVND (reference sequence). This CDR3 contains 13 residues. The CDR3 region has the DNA TGTGCCAGTAAGGCACGGCGCGGTGAAAAACTGTTTTTT. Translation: CASKARRGEKLFF.

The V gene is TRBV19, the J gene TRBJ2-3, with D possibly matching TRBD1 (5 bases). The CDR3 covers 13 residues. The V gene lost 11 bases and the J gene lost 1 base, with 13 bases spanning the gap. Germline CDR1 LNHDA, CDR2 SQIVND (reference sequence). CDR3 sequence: CAVGKQGTDTQYF. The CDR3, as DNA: TGTGCCGTAGGAAAACAGGGCACAGATACGCAGTATTTT.

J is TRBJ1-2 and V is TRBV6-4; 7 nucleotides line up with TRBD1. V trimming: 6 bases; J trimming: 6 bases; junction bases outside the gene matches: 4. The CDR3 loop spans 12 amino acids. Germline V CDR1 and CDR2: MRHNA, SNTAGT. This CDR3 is CASRQGSDGYTF. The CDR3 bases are TGTGCCAGCAGACAGGGGAGCGATGGCTACACCTTC.

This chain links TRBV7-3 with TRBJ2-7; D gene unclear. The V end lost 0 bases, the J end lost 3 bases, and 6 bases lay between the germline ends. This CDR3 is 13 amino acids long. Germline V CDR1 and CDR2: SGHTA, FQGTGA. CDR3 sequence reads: CASSLTTGYEQYF. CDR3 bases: TGTGCCAGCAGCTTAACGACCGGCTACGAGCAGTACTTC. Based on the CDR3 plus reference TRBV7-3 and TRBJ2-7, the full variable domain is GAGVSQTPSNKVTEKGKYVELRCDPISGHTALYWYRQSLGQGPEFLIYFQGTGAADDSGLPNDRFFAVRPEGSVSTLKIQRTERGDSAVYLCASSLTTGYEQYFGPGTRLTVT.

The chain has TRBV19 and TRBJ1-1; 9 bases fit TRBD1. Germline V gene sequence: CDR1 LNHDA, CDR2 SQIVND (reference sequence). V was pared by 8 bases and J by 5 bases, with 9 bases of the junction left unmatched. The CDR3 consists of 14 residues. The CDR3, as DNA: TGTGCCAGTCTAAACAGGGGGCTGGGGACTGAAGCTTTCTTT. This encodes CASLNRGLGTEAFF.

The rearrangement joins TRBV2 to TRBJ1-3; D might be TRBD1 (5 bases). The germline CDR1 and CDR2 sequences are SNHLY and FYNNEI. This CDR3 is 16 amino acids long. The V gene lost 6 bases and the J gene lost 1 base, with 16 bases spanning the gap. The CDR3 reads CASRRDEVRSGNTIYF. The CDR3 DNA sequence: TGTGCCAGCAGAAGGGACGAGGTTAGATCTGGAAACACCATATATTTT. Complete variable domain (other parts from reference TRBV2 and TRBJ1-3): EPEVTQTPSHQVTQMGQEVILRCVPISNHLYFYWYRQILGQKVEFLVSFYNNEISEKSEIFDDQFSVERPDGSNFTLKIRSTKLEDSAMYFCASRRDEVRSGNTIYFGEGSWLTVV.

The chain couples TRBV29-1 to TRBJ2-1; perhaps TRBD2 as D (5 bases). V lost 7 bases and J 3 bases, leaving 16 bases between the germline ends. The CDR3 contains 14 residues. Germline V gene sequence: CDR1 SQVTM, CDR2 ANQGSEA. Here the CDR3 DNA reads TGCAGCGCTCACGCGAGGGTCGGCTACAATGAGCAGTTCTTC. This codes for CSAHARVGYNEQFF.

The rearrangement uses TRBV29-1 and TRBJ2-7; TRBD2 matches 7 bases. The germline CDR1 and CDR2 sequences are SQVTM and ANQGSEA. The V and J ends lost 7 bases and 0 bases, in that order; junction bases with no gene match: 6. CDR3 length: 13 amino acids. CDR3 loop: CSGGGRTSYEQYF. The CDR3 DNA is TGCAGCGGGGGGGGAAGGACCTCCTACGAGCAGTACTTC.

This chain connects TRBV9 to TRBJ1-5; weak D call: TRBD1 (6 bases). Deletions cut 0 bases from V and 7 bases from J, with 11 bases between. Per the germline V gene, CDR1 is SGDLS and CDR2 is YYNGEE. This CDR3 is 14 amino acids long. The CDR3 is CASSVAGAGQPQHF. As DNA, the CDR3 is TGTGCCAGCAGCGTAGCGGGGGCAGGACAGCCCCAGCATTTT.

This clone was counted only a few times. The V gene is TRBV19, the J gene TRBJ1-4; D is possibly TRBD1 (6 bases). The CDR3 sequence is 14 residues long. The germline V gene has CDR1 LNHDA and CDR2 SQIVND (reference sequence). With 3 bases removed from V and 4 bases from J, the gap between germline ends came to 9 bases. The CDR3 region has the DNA TGTGCCAGTAGTATCGGACAGCTTAATGAAAAACTGTTTTTT. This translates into CASSIGQLNEKLFF.

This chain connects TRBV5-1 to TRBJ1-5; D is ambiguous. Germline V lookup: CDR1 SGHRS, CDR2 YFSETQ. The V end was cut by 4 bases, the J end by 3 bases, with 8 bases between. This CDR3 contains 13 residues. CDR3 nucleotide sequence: TGCGCCAGCAGCGTGGGGAACAATCAGCCCCAGCATTTT. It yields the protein CASSVGNNQPQHF. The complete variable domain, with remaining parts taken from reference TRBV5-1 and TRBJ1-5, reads KAGVTQTPRYLIKTRGQQVTLSCSPISGHRSVSWYQQTPGQGLQFLFEYFSETQRNKGNFPGRFSGRQFSNSRSEMNVSTLELGDSALYLCASSVGNNQPQHFGDGTRLSIL.

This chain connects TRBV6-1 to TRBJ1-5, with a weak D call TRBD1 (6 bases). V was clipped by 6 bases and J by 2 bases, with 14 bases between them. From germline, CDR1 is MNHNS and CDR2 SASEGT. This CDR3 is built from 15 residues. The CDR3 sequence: CASRPPRQGNQPQHF. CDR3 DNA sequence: TGTGCCAGCAGACCGCCTAGACAGGGCAATCAGCCCCAGCATTTT.

CDR3 DNA: TGTGCCACCGTTGACGAGGCGGGAGACACTGAAGCTTTCTTT. As protein: CATVDEAGDTEAFF. The chain is built from TRBV2 and TRBJ1-1; no firm D call. Trimming pared 10 bases from V and 3 bases from J, leaving 18 bases between. Germline V gives CDR1 SNHLY, CDR2 FYNNEI. The CDR3 is 14 amino acids.

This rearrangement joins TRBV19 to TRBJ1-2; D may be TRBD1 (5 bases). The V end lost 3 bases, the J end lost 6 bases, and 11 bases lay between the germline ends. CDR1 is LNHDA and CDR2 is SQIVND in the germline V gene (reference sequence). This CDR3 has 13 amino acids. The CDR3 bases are TGTGCCAGTAGTATCTCAGGCAGGGATGGCTACACCTTC. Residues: CASSISGRDGYTF. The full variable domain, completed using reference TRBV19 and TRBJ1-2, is DGGITQSPKYLFRKEGQNVTLSCEQNLNHDAMYWYRQDPGQGLRLIYYSQIVNDFQKGDIAEGYSVSREKKESFPLTVTSAQKNPTAFYLCASSISGRDGYTFGSGTRLTVV.

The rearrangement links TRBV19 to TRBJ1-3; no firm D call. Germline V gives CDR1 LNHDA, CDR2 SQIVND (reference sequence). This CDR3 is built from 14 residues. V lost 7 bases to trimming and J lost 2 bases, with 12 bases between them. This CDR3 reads CASTPTATGNTIYF. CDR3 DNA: TGTGCCAGTACCCCGACGGCGACTGGAAACACCATATATTTT.

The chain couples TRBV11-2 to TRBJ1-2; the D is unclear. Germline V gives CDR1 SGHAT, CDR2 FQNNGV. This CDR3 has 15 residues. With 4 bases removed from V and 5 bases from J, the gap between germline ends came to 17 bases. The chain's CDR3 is CASSSTPDPFYGYTF. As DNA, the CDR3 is TGTGCCAGCAGCTCAACTCCGGACCCTTTTTATGGCTACACCTTC.

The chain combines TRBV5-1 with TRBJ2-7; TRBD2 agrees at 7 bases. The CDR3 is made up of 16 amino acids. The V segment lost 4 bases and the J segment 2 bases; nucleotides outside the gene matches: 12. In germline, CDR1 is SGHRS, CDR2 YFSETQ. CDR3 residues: CASSPEVAGDAYEQYF. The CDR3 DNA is TGCGCCAGCAGCCCGGAGGTAGCGGGCGACGCCTACGAGCAGTACTTC. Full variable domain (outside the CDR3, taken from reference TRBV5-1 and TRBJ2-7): KAGVTQTPRYLIKTRGQQVTLSCSPISGHRSVSWYQQTPGQGLQFLFEYFSETQRNKGNFPGRFSGRQFSNSRSEMNVSTLELGDSALYLCASSPEVAGDAYEQYFGPGTRLTVT.

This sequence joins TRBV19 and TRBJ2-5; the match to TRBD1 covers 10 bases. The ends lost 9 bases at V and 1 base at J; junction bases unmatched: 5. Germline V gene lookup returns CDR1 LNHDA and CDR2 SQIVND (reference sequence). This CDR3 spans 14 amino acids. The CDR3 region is CASSDRGPQETQYF. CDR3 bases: TGTGCCAGCTCAGACAGGGGGCCCCAAGAGACCCAGTACTTC. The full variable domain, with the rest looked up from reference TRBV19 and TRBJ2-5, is DGGITQSPKYLFRKEGQNVTLSCEQNLNHDAMYWYRQDPGQGLRLIYYSQIVNDFQKGDIAEGYSVSREKKESFPLTVTSAQKNPTAFYLCASSDRGPQETQYFGPGTRLLVL.